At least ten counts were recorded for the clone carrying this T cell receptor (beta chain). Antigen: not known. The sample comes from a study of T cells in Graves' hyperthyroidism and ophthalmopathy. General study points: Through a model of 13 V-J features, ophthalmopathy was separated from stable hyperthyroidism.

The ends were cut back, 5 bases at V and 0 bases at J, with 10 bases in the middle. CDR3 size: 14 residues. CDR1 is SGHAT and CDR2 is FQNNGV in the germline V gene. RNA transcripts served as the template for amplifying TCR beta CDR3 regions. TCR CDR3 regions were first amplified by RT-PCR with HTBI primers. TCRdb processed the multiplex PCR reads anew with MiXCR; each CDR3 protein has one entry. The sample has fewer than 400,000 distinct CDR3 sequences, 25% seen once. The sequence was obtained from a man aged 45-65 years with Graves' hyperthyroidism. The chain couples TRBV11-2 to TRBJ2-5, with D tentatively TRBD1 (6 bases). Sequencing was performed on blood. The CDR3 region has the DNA TGTGCCAGCAGCCGTGGACAGAACCAAGAGACCCAGTACTTC. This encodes CASSRGQNQETQYF.